This TCR beta chain was sequenced in a study of blood T cell repertoires in COVID-19. The CDR3 covers 18 residues. Authors' processing steps: Amplification with reference gene primers provided the estimates of nucleated cell counts. Assay used: immunoSEQ multiplex PCR; TCRdb lists only in-frame clones, some missing. Clone size and V and J calls were adopted from that table, with D and trimming inferred from the DNA. The sample shows around 250,000 clones, around 81% of them seen only once. This chain links TRBV21-1 with TRBJ2-6; TRBD1 is the table's D call, not checked against the DNA. TRBV21-1 is recorded as a pseudogene. The sequenced sample consisted of peripheral blood. The TCR comes from a man in his thirties or forties who had recovered from COVID-19. CDR3 bases: TGTGCCAGCATCTTGGACAGGGTGGTTGACTCTGGGGCCAACGTCCTGACTTTC. It specifies CASILDRVVDSGANVLTF.